These 7 T cell receptor beta chains share one sample of origin, sequenced in a study of cytomegalovirus exposure and HLA in healthy donors. Use of 60 Vbeta and 13 Jbeta primers characterized the PCR. Only in-frame clones appear in the TCRdb table, and some are missing; sequencing was by immunoSEQ multiplex PCR. The sample contains about 95,000 clones, 81% of which appear only once. Input material: PBMCs. The receptor set was obtained from a woman in her 70s in good health and CMV-seropositive.

The rearrangement links TRBV18 to TRBJ2-2, with D possibly TRBD1 on 6 matching bases. The CDR3 loop spans 17 amino acids. Germline CDR1 reads KGHSH; CDR2 reads LQKENI. V was clipped by 3 bases and J by 1 base, with 15 bases between them. The CDR3 region is CASSPDSWTLNTGELFF. In DNA form, the CDR3 reads TGTGCCAGCTCACCGGACAGTTGGACCCTGAACACCGGGGAGCTGTTTTTT.

The rearrangement joins TRBV7-2 to TRBJ2-1, with 15 bases matching TRBD2. CDR1 and CDR2 from the germline V gene are SGHTA and FQGNSA. This CDR3 region has 15 residues. V was clipped by 4 bases and J by 10 bases; unmatched bases: 5. The chain's CDR3 is CASSSGLAGGGEQFF. The CDR3 nucleotides read TGTGCCAGCAGCTCGGGACTAGCGGGAGGCGGCGAGCAGTTCTTC.

CDR3 region: CASSNTGGWQPQHF. CDR3 DNA: TGTGCCAGTAGTAACACAGGGGGCTGGCAGCCCCAGCATTTT. The J gene is TRBJ1-5, the V gene TRBV19, with 9 bases lining up with TRBD1. Trimming at V came to 4 bases and at J to 7 bases, leaving 5 bases not matched to a gene. This CDR3 spans 14 amino acids. The germline gives CDR1 LNHDA, CDR2 SQIVND (reference sequence).

There are a few counts of this clone. The chain has TRBV18 and TRBJ2-7; TRBD2 aligns across 10 bases. The junction had 8 bases not matched to a gene; V was cut back by 0 bases and J by 6 bases. This CDR3 is built from 16 residues. The germline V gene has CDR1 KGHSH and CDR2 LQKENI. The CDR3 region has the DNA TGTGCCAGCTCACCACCGGGGCAAGCGGGAGGGTTCGAGCAGTACTTC. Translated, it gives CASSPPGQAGGFEQYF. The full variable domain, completed using reference TRBV18 and TRBJ2-7, is NAGVMQNPRHLVRRRGQEARLRCSPMKGHSHVYWYRQLPEEGLKFMVYLQKENIIDESGMPKERFSAEFPKEGPSILRIQQVVRGDSAAYFCASSPPGQAGGFEQYFGPGTRLTVT.

This clone was found a few times. The chain couples TRBV6-5 to TRBJ2-7; 10 nucleotides match TRBD2. CDR1 and CDR2 from the germline V gene are MNHEY and SVGAGI. After removal of 6 bases from V and 6 bases from J, the junction contained 8 bases not matched to a gene. The CDR3 has 14 residues. The CDR3 DNA is TGTGCCAGCAGACTCACTAGCGGGATTCCCGAGCAGTACTTC. Translating it yields CASRLTSGIPEQYF.

This clone has only a few counts. The CDR3 is CASSTTSGRSYNEQFF. As DNA, the CDR3 is TGTGCCAGCAGCACGACTAGCGGGAGATCTTACAATGAGCAGTTCTTC. This rearrangement joins TRBV7-9 to TRBJ2-1; 12 nucleotides agree with TRBD2. The CDR3 has 16 residues. Per germline, CDR1 SEHNR and CDR2 FQNEAQ (reference sequence). The V and J ends lost 5 bases and 4 bases, in that order; junction bases with no gene match: 6. Together with reference TRBV7-9 and TRBJ2-1, the CDR3 gives the full variable domain: DTGVSQNPRHKITKRGQNVTFRCDPISEHNRLYWYRQTLGQGPEFLTYFQNEAQLEKSRLLSDRFSAERPKGSFSTLEIQRTEQGDSAMYLCASSTTSGRSYNEQFFGPGTRLTVL.

V gene TRBV5-1 combines with J gene TRBJ2-5, with D tentatively TRBD1 (6 bases). The J call is in doubt because the DNA end fits TRBJ2-7 better. Germline V lookup: CDR1 SGHRS, CDR2 YFSETQ. The CDR3 contains 16 residues. The CDR3 region is CASSLGQDSISYEQYF. The CDR3 DNA follows: TGCGCCAGCAGCTTGGGACAGGATTCGATCTCCTACGAGCAGTACTTC.